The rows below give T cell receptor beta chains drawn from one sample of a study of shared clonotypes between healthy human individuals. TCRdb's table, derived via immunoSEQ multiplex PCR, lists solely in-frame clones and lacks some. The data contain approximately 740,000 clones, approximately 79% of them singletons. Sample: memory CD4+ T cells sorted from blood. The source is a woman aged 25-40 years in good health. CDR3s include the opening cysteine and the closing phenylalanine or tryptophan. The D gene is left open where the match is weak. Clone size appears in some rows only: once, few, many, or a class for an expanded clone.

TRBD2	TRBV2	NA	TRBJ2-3	TGTGCCAGCAGAGATGGACTAGCGGGGGATACGCAGTATTTT	CASRDGLAGDTQYF
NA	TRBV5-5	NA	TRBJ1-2	TGTGCCAGCAGCTTCTCCGAAGGTGGCTACACCTTC	CASSFSEGGYTF
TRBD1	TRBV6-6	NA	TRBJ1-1	TGTGCCAGCAGTTATACAGGGGCCACTGAAGCTTTCTTT	CASSYTGATEAFF
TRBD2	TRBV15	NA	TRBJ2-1	TGTGCCACCAGCAGAGGAGGACTAGCGGTCGATGAGCAGTTCTTC	CATSRGGLAVDEQFF
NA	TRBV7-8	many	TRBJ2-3	TGTGCCAGCAGCTTTAGCAGCCGCACAGATACGCAGTATTTT	CASSFSSRTDTQYF
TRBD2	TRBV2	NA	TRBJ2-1	TGTGCCAGCAAGGCTAGCGGAAATAACAATGAGCAGTTCTTC	CASKASGNNNEQFF
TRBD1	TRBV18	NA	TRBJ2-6	TGTGCCAGCTCACCCCGACAGGGAACCGGTGGGGCCAACGTCCTGACTTTC	CASSPRQGTGGANVLTF
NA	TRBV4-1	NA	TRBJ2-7	TGCGCCAGCAGTGACGTGGGCTTAGCGGATTCCTACGAGCAGTACTTC	CASSDVGLADSYEQYF
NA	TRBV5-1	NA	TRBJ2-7	TGCGCCAGCAGCCTACAATCTTCTATGGTCTACGAGCAGTACTTC	CASSLQSSMVYEQYF
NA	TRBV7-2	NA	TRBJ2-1	TGTGCCAGCAGCTTAGTGAGGAATGAGCAGTTCTTC	CASSLVRNEQFF
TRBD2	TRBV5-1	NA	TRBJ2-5	TGCGCCAGCAGCTTGGCCAATAGCGGGAGTCGGGAGACCCAGTACTTC	CASSLANSGSRETQYF